The 2 T cell receptor beta chains below were found in one sample sequenced in a study of long-term antiretroviral therapy in people with HIV. The immunoSEQ assay was v3.0, run at survey level. Generated by immunoSEQ multiplex PCR, the TCRdb table keeps only in-frame clones and is missing some. The sample yields under 30,000 clones, roughly four fifths seen once. The sample in question was unsorted PBMCs, obtained 4.4 years after starting antiretroviral therapy. These receptors all stem from a man aged 25 to 45 with HIV.

This chain links TRBV7-8 with TRBJ1-2; weak D call: TRBD1 (6 bases). Per the germline V gene, CDR1 is SGHVS and CDR2 is FQNEAQ. This CDR3 spans 17 amino acids. V was clipped by 0 bases and J by 5 bases, with 19 bases between them. CDR3 coding DNA: TGTGCCAGCAGCTTAGCTGCTGGGCAGGGGCCTTTATATGGCTACACCTTC. This encodes CASSLAAGQGPLYGYTF.

This clone appeared once. The rearrangement joins TRBV18 to TRBJ2-5; 8 positions agree with TRBD1. This CDR3 has 14 amino acids. Germline V gene sequence: CDR1 KGHSH, CDR2 LQKENI. The J segment lost 9 bases and the V segment lost 3 bases, leaving 9 bases of the junction unmatched. Here the CDR3 reads CASSPGQALGAQYF. CDR3 nucleotides: TGTGCCAGCTCACCGGGACAGGCCCTCGGGGCCCAGTACTTC.